These 3 T cell receptor beta chains share one sample of origin, sequenced in a study of identical twins. TCRdb processed the 5' RACE reads anew with MiXCR; each CDR3 protein has one entry. The sample includes roughly 1.6 million distinct CDR3 sequences, 32% of them seen just once. Sequences were obtained from cord blood. These receptors came from a newborn girl in good health.

The chain links TRBV25-1 to TRBJ2-1; TRBD2 aligns across 13 bases. This CDR3 has 15 amino acids. J was trimmed by 11 bases and V by 4 bases; bases with no gene match: 8. CDR1 and CDR2 from the germline V gene are MGHDK and SYGVNS. The CDR3 loop reads CASSGQTSGGMKQFF. The CDR3 DNA reads TGTGCCAGCAGTGGGCAGACTAGCGGGGGGATGAAGCAGTTCTTC. Supplemented by reference TRBV25-1 and TRBJ2-1, the full variable domain reads EADIYQTPRYLVIGTGKKITLECSQTMGHDKMYWYQQDPGMELHLIHYSYGVNSTEKGDLSSESTVSRIRTEHFPLTLESARPSHTSQYLCASSGQTSGGMKQFFGPGTRLTVL.

J is TRBJ1-2 and V is TRBV7-9; no firm D call. The CDR3 has 12 residues. CDR1 and CDR2 from the germline V gene are SEHNR and FQNEAQ (reference sequence). V was clipped by 7 bases and J by 8 bases, with 14 bases between them. The CDR3 region has the DNA TGTGCCAGCACTCTGGACGGAGGAGGCTACACCTTC. This translates into CASTLDGGGYTF.

Note on this clonotype: This may stem from a read error, because a much larger clone lies one nucleotide away. J is TRBJ2-7 and V is TRBV4-1, with D possibly TRBD1 on 6 matching bases. Trimming stripped 7 bases from V and 0 bases from J, with 19 bases between. CDR1 is MGHRA, CDR2 YSYEKL, per germline. The length of the CDR3 is 16 residues. The chain's CDR3 is CASNPIPGQISYEQYF. DNA of the CDR3: TGCGCCAGCAACCCGATCCCGGGACAAATCTCCTACGAGCAGTACTTC.